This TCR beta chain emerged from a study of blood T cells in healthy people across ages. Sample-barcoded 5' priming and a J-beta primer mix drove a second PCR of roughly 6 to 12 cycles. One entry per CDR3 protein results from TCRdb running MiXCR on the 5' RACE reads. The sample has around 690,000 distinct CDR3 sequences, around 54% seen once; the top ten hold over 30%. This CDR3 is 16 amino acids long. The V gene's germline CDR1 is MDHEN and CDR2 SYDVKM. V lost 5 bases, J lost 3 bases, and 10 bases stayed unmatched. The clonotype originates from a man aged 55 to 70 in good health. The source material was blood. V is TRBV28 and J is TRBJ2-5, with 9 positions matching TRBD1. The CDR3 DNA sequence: TGTGCCAGCAGTCCCCAGAGGGACAGGGCGAAAGAGACCCAGTACTTC. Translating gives CASSPQRDRAKETQYF. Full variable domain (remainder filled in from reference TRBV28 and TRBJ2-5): DVKVTQSSRYLVKRTGEKVFLECVQDMDHENMFWYRQDPGLGLRLIYFSYDVKMKEKGDIPEGYSVSREKKERFSLILESASTNQTSMYLCASSPQRDRAKETQYFGPGTRLLVL.